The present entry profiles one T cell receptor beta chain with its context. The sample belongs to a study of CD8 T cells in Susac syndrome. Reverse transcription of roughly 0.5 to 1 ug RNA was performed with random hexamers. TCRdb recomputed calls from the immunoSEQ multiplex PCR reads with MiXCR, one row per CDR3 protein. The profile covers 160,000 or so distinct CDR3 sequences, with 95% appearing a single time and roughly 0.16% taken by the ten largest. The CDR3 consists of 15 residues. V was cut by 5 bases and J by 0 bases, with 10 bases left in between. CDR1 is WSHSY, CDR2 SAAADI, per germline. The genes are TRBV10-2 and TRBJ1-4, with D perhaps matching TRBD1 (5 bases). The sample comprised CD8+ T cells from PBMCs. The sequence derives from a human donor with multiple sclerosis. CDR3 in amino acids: CASSQGGSTNEKLFF. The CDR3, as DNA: TGCGCCAGCAGTCAGGGCGGATCAACTAATGAAAAACTGTTTTTT.